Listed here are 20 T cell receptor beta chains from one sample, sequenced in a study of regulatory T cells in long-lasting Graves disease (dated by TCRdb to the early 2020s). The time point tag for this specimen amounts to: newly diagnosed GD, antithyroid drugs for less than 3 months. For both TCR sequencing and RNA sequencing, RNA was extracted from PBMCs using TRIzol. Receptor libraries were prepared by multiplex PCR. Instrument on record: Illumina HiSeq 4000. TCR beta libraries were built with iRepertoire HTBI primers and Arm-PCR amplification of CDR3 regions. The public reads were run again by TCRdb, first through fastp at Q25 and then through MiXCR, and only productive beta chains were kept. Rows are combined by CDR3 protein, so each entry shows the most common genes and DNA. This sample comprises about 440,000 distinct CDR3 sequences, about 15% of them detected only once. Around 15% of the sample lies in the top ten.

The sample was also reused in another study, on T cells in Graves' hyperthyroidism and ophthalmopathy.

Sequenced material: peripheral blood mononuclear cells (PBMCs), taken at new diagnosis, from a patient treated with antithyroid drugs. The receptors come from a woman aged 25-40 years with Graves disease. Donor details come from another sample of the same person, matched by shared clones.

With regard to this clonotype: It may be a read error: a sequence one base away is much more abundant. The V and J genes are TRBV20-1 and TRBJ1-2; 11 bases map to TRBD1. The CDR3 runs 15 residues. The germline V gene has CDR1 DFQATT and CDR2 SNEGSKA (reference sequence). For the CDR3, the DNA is TGCGGTGCTAGAGTGGGGACAGGGGGGCACTATGGCTACACCTTC. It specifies CGARVGTGGHYGYTF.

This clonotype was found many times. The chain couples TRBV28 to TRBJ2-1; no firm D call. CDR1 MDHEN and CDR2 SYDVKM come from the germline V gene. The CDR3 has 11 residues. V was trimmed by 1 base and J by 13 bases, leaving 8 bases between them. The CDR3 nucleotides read TGTGCCAGCAGTTTATTGGCTAAACAGTTCTTC. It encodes CASSLLAKQFF.

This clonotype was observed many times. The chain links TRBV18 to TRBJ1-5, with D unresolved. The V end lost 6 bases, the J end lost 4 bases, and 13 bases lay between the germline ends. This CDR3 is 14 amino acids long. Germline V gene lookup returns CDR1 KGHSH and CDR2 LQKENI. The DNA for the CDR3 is TGTGCCAGCTCTAAAGTAGGGAATAATCAGCCCCAGCATTTT. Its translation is CASSKVGNNQPQHF.

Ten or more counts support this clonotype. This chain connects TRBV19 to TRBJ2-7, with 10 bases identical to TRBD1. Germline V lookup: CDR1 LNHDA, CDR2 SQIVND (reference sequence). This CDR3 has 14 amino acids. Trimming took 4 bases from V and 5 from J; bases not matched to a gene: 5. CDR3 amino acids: CASSTLTGGHEQYF. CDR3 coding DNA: TGTGCCAGTAGTACCCTGACAGGGGGCCACGAGCAGTACTTC.

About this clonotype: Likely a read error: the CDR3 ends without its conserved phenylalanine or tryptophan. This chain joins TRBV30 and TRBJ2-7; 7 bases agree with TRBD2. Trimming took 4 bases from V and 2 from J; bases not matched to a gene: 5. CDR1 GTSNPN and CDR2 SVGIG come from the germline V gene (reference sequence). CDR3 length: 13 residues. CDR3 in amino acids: CAWMPSGAYEQYL. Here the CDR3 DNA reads TGTGCCTGGATGCCTAGCGGAGCCTACGAGCAGTACCTC.

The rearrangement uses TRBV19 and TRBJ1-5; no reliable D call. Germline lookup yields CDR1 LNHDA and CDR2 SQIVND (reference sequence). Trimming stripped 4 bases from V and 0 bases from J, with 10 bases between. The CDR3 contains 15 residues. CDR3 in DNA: TGTGCCAGTAGTAGTAGTCCTTATAGCAATCAGCCCCAGCATTTT. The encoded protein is CASSSSPYSNQPQHF.

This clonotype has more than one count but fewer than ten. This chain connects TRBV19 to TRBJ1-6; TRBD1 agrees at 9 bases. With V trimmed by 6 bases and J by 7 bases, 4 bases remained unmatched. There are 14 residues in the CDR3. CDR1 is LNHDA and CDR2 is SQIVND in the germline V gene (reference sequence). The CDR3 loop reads CASRDRGSNSPLHF. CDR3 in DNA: TGTGCCAGTAGGGACAGGGGAAGCAATTCACCCCTCCACTTT.

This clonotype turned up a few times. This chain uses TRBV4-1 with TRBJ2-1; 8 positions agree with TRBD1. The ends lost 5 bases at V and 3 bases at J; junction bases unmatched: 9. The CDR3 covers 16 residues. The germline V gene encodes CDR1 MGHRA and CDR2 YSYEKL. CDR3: CASSGISGTGYNEQFF. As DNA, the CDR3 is TGCGCCAGCAGCGGGATCTCCGGGACAGGCTACAATGAGCAGTTCTTC.

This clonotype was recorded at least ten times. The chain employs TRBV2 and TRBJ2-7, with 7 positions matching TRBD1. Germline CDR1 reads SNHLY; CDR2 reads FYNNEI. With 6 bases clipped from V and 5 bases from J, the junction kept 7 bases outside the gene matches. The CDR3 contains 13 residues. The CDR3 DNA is TGTGCCAGCAGCGCAGCCGGACAGGACGAGCAGTACTTC. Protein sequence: CASSAAGQDEQYF.

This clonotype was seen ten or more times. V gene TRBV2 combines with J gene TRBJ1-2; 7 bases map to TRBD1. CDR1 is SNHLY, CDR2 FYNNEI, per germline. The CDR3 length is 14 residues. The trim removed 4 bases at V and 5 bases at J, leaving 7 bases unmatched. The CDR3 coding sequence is TGTGCCAGCAGTGGGAACAGGGGCAGATATGGCTACACCTTC. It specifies CASSGNRGRYGYTF.

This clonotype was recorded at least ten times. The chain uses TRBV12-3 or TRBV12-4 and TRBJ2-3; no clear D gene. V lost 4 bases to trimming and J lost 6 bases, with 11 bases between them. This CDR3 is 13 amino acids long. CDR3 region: CASSSPPPDTQYF. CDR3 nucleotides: TGTGCCAGCAGTTCCCCGCCGCCGGATACGCAGTATTTT.

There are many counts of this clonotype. The CDR3 region is CSASGWDLLIASYNEQFF. The CDR3, as DNA: TGCAGTGCTAGTGGGTGGGACTTATTGATCGCCTCCTACAATGAGCAGTTCTTC. The chain recombines TRBV20-1 with TRBJ2-1; the D gene is possibly TRBD2 (6 bases). The length of the CDR3 is 18 residues. CDR1 and CDR2 from the germline V gene are DFQATT and SNEGSKA (reference sequence). V dropped 3 bases and J dropped 0 bases, with 21 bases sitting between them.

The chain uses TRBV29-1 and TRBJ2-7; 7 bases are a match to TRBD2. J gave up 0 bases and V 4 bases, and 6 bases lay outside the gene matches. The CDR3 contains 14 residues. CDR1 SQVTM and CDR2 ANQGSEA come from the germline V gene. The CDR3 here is CSVGGGFLSYEQYF. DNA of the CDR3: TGCAGCGTTGGGGGAGGGTTCCTCTCCTACGAGCAGTACTTC.

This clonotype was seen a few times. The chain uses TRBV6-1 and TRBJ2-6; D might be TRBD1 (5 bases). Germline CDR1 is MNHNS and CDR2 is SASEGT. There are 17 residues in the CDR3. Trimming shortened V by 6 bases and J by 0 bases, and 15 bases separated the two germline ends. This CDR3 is CASRRQPQISGANVLTF. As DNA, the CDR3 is TGTGCCAGCAGGAGACAGCCCCAGATCTCTGGGGCCAACGTCCTGACTTTC.

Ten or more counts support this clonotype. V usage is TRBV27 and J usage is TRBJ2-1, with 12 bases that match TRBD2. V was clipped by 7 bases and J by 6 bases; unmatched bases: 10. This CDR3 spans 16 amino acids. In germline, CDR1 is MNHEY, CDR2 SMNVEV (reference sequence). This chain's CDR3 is CASKTPSGRASNEQFF. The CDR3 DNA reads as TGTGCCAGCAAAACCCCTAGCGGGAGGGCCAGCAATGAGCAGTTCTTC.

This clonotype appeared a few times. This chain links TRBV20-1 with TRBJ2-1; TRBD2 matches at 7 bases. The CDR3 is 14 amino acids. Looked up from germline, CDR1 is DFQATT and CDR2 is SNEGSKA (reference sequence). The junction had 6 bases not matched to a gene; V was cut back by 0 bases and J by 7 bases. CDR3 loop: CSARDPGGLNEQFF. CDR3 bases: TGCAGTGCTAGAGATCCGGGAGGCCTTAATGAGCAGTTCTTC.

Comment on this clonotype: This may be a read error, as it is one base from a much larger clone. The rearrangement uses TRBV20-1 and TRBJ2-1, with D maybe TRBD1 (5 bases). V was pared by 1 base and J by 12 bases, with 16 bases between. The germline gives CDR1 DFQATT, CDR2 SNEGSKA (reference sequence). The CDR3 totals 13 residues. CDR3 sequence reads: CSARGTSRGGQFF. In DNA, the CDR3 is TGCAGTGCTAGAGGTACAAGTAGGGGTGGGCAGTTCTTC.

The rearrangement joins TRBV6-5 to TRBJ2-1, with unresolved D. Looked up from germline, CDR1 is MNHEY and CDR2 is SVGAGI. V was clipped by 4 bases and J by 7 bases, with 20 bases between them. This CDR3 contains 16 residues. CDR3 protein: CASSFRTKTSPNEQFF. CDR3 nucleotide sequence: TGTGCCAGCAGTTTCCGGACCAAGACCTCCCCAAATGAGCAGTTCTTC.

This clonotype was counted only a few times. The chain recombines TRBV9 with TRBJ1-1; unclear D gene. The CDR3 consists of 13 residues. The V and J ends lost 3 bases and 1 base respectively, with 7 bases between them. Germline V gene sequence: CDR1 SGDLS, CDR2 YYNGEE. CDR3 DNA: TGTGCCAGCAGCGCCCGATCGAACACTGAAGCTTTCTTT. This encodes CASSARSNTEAFF.

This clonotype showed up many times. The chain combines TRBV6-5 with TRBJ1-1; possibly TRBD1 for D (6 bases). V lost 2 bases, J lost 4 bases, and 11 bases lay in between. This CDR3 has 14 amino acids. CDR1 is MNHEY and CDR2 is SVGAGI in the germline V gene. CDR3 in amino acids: CASSYAGGITEAFF. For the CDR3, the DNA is TGTGCCAGCAGTTACGCGGGGGGCATCACTGAAGCTTTCTTT.